This T cell receptor (beta chain) emerged from a study of shared clonotypes between healthy human individuals. V was cut by 3 bases and J by 0 bases, with 15 bases left in between. Germline V gives CDR1 LNHDA, CDR2 SQIVND (reference sequence). The CDR3 runs to 17 residues. The method was immunoSEQ multiplex PCR; TCRdb's version includes in-frame clones alone and lacks a portion of them. Seen here are some 700,000 clones, less than 95% observed once, and the top ten hold approximately 35%. This chain uses TRBV19 with TRBJ1-5; D is possibly TRBD1 (5 bases). The sequence was obtained from a man younger than 35 in good health. Some clones in this sample may be carry-over from other donors' samples. Sequencing was carried out using memory CD8+ T cells from PBMCs. Indicated subset: CD45RO+ cells pooled with CCR7-negative TemRA cells. CDR3 in amino acids: CASSIYGTDYSNQPQHF. The CDR3 nucleotides read TGTGCCAGTAGTATCTATGGGACCGATTATAGCAATCAGCCCCAGCATTTT.